This T cell receptor (beta chain) was documented in a study of T cell responses to AZD1222 COVID-19 vaccine. The CDR3 runs to 13 residues. Trimming pared 2 bases from V and 4 bases from J, leaving 8 bases between. The study, taken as a whole, reports: Seropositive at baseline were only five or six AZD1222 recipients.

Repertoires were generated with immunoSEQ multiplex PCR, while TCRdb's copy carries only in-frame clones and drops some. Found here are roughly 130,000 clones, around 90% of them singletons; the top ten hold under 9.5%. Comment on this clone: What it recognizes is unknown.

V is TRBV12-3 or TRBV12-4 and J is TRBJ1-1; D remains ambiguous. The sample in question was peripheral blood, obtained on day 0 of AZD1222 vaccination. The receptor comes from an adult in good health. CDR3: CASSLRWGTEAFF. CDR3 nucleotides: TGTGCCAGCAGTTTACGATGGGGCACTGAAGCTTTCTTT.